Sequencing of this T cell receptor beta chain was carried out in a study of patients and donors after allogeneic stem cell transplantation. This clonotype was observed a few times. Using its own MiXCR run on the RT-PCR reads, TCRdb lists one record per CDR3 protein. The top ten hold around 35% of the sample, which has about 200,000 distinct CDR3 sequences, around two fifths seen once. Germline trimming cut 4 bases from V and 0 bases from J; bases unmatched to any gene: 5. Germline-derived CDR1 and CDR2 are SGHTS and YDEGEE. This CDR3 is 15 amino acids long. This TCR derives from a human donor who was either an allogeneic HSCT recipient or a stem cell or donor lymphocyte infusion donor (not recorded which). It is not recorded whose cells these are; they may come from a transplant donor. The chain recombines TRBV5-8 with TRBJ2-3; 7 nucleotides agree with TRBD2. Sequencing was done on a sample of blood, either unsorted or a sorted T cell fraction (not recorded which). In DNA form, the CDR3 reads TGTGCCAGCAGCATAAGCGGGGTCAGCACAGATACGCAGTATTTT. This gives the protein CASSISGVSTDTQYF.